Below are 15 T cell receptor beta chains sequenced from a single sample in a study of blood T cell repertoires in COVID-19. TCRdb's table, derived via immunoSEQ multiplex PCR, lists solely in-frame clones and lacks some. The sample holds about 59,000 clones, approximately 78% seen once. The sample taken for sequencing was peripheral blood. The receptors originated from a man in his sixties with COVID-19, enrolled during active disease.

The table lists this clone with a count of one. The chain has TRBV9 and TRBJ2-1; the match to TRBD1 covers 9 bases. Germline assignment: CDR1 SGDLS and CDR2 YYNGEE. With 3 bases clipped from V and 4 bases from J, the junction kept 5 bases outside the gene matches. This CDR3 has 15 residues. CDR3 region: CASSATGQGYNEQFF. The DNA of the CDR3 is TGTGCCAGCAGCGCGACGGGACAGGGTTACAATGAGCAGTTCTTC.

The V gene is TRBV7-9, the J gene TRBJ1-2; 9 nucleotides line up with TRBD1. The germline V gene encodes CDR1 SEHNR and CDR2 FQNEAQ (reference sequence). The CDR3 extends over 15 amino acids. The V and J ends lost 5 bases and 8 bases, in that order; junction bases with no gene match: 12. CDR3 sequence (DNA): TGTGCCAGCAGCCCAAGAACGGGACAGGGAGCCGGCTACACCTTC. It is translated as CASSPRTGQGAGYTF.

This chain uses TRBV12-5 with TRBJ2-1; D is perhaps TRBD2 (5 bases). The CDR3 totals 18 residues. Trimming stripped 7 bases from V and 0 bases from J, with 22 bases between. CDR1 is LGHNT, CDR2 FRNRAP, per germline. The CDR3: CASATRGSLPGSYNEQFF. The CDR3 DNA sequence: TGTGCTAGTGCCACCAGAGGGAGCCTCCCCGGCTCCTACAATGAGCAGTTCTTC.

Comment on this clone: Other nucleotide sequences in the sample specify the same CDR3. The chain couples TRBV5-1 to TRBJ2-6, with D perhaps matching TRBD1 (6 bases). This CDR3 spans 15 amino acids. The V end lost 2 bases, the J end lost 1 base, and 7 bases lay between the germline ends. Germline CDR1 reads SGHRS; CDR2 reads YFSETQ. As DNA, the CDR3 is TGCGCCAGCAGCTTACAGGGATCTGGGGCCAACGTCCTGACTTTC. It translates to CASSLQGSGANVLTF.

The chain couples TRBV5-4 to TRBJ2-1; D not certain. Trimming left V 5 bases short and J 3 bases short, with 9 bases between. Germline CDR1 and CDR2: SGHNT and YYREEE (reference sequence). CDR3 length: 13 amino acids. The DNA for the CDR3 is TGTGCCAGCAGGGGCAGGTTCTACAATGAGCAGTTCTTC. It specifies CASRGRFYNEQFF.

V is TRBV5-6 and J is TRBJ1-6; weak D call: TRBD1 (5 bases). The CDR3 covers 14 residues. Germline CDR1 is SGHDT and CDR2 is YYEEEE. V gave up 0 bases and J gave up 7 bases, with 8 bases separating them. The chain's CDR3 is CASSLDTGNSPLHF. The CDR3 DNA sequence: TGTGCCAGCAGCTTGGACACAGGCAATTCACCCCTCCACTTT.

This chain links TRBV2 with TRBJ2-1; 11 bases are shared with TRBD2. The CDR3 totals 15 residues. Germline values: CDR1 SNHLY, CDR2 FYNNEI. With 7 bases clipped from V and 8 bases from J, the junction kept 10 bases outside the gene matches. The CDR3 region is CASTQISGGADEQFF. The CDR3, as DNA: TGTGCCAGCACTCAAATTAGCGGGGGGGCCGATGAGCAGTTCTTC.

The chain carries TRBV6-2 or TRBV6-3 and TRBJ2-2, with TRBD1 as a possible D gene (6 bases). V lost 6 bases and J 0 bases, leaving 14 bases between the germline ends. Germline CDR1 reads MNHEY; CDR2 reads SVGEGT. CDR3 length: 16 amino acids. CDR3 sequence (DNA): TGTGCCAGCAGCCCAGCCGGGACAACGAACACCGGGGAGCTGTTTTTT. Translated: CASSPAGTTNTGELFF.

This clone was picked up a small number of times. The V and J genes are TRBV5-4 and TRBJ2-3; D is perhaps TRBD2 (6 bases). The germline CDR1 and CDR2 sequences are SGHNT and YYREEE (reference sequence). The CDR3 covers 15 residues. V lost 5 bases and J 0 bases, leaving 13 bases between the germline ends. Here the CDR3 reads CASSPSGPSTDTQYF. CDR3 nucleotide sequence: TGTGCCAGCAGTCCCAGCGGGCCGAGCACAGATACGCAGTATTTT. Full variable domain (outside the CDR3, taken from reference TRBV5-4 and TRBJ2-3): ETGVTQSPTHLIKTRGQQVTLRCSSQSGHNTVSWYQQALGQGPQFIFQYYREEENGRGNFPPRFSGLQFPNYSSELNVNALELDDSALYLCASSPSGPSTDTQYFGPGTRLTVL.

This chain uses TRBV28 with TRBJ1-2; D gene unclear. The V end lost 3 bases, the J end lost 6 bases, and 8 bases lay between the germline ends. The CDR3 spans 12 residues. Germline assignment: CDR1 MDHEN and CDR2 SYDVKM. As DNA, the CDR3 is TGTGCCAGCAGTTTTAAGACTAATGGCTACACCTTC. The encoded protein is CASSFKTNGYTF.

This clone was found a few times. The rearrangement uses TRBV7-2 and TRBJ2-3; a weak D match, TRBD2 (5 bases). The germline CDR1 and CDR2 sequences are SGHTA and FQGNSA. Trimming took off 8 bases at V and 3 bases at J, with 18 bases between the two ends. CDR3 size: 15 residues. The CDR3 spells CASQALAPKTDTQYF. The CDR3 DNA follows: TGTGCCAGCCAAGCCCTAGCCCCCAAGACAGATACGCAGTATTTT.

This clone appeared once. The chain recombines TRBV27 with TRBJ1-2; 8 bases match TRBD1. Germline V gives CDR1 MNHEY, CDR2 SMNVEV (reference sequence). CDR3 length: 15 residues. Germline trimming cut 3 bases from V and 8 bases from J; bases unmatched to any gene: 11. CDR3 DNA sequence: TGTGCCAGCAGTTTGGGGACAGGACCCTTTGGGGGCTACACCTTC. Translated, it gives CASSLGTGPFGGYTF.

CDR3 DNA sequence: TGTGCCAGCAGCAAACCGGGAACTGGATACGAGCAGTACTTC. Amino acid sequence: CASSKPGTGYEQYF. V gene TRBV7-8 combines with J gene TRBJ2-7; the D gene is possibly TRBD2 (5 bases). Germline V gene data show CDR1 as SGHVS and CDR2 as FQNEAQ. The CDR3 loop spans 14 amino acids. Trimming removed 5 bases at V and 4 bases at J, with 15 bases between.

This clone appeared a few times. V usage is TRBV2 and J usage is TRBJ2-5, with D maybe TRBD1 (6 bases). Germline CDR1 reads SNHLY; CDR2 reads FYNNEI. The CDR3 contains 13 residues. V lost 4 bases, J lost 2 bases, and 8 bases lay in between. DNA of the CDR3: TGTGCCAGCAGTGGGACAGCACAAGAGACCCAGTACTTC. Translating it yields CASSGTAQETQYF.

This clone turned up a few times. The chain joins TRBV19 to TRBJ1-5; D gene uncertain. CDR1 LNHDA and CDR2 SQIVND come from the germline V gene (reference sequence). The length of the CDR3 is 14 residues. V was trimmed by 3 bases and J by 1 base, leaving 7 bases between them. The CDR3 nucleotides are TGTGCCAGTAGTATTAGGGAGAGCAATCAGCCCCAGCATTTT. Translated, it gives CASSIRESNQPQHF.